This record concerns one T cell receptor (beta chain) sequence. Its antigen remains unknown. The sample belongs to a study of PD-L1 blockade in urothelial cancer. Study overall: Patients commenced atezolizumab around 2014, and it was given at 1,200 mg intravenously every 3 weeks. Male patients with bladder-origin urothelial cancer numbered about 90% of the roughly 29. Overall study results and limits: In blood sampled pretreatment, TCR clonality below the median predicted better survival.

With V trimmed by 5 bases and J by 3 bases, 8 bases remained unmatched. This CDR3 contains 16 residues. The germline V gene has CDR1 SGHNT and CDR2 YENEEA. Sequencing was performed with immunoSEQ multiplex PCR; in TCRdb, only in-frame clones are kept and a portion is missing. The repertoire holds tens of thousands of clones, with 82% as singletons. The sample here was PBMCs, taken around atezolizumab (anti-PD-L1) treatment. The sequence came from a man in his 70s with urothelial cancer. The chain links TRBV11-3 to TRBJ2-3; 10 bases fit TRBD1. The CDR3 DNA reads TGTGCCAGCAGCGCCCGGACAGGGGGGGGTACAGATACGCAGTATTTT. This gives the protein CASSARTGGGTDTQYF.